The rows below give T cell receptor beta chains drawn from one sample of a study of naive and memory T cell subsets. MiXCR was run by TCRdb on the 5' RACE reads, yielding one entry per CDR3 protein. The sample consists of tens of thousands of distinct CDR3 sequences, roughly 4% of them appearing once. The receptor source for this set is a male donor in good health. CDR3s include the opening cysteine and the closing phenylalanine or tryptophan. Each record gives: clone size, V gene, J gene, D gene, CDR3 DNA, CDR3 protein. The D gene is left open where the match is weak. Rows may omit the clone size; those that give it use once, few, many or a size class.

clone_size: many; v_call: TRBV29-1; j_call: TRBJ2-7; d_call: TRBD2; cdr3_nt: TGCAGCGCCACGGGCCGGCTAGCGGGAGTTTACGAGCAGTACTTC; cdr3_aa: CSATGRLAGVYEQYF
clone_size: many; v_call: TRBV20-1; j_call: TRBJ1-1; d_call: TRBD1; cdr3_nt: TGCAGTGCCCGGACAGGGAGGGACACTGAAGCTTTCTTT; cdr3_aa: CSARTGRDTEAFF
clone_size: medium-sized; v_call: TRBV6-5; j_call: TRBJ1-4; d_call: TRBD1; cdr3_nt: TGTGCCAGCAGCAGGGCAGGGACAGCTGGCGGTGAAAAACTGTTTTTT; cdr3_aa: CASSRAGTAGGEKLFF
clone_size: many; v_call: TRBV6-5; j_call: TRBJ1-2; d_call: NA; cdr3_nt: TGTGCCAGCAGCCCCCCGGGGGCGGTCTATGGCTACACCTTC; cdr3_aa: CASSPPGAVYGYTF
clone_size: few; v_call: TRBV18; j_call: TRBJ2-7; d_call: NA; cdr3_nt: TGTGCCAGCTCACCGCGGACAGGCGGGATCTCCTACGAGCAGTACTTC; cdr3_aa: CASSPRTGGISYEQYF
clone_size: many; v_call: TRBV6-5; j_call: TRBJ2-1; d_call: NA; cdr3_nt: TGTGCCAGCAGTTCGATGGGACGGGAGTTCTTC; cdr3_aa: CASSSMGREFF
clone_size: many; v_call: TRBV29-1; j_call: TRBJ2-2; d_call: TRBD1; cdr3_nt: TGCAGCGTCAAACAACCGGGACAGGGGAGCGGGGAGCTGTTTTTT; cdr3_aa: CSVKQPGQGSGELFF
clone_size: many; v_call: TRBV28; j_call: TRBJ2-3; d_call: NA; cdr3_nt: TGTGCCAGCAGTTTATACAGCACAGATACGCAGTATTTT; cdr3_aa: CASSLYSTDTQYF
clone_size: many; v_call: TRBV18; j_call: TRBJ1-1; d_call: NA; cdr3_nt: TGTGCCAGCTCACCGGGACAAACTAACACTGAAGCTTTCTTT; cdr3_aa: CASSPGQTNTEAFF
clone_size: many; v_call: TRBV11-3; j_call: TRBJ2-1; d_call: NA; cdr3_nt: TGTGCCAGCAGCTTAGATCCGGCAGGGAACAATGAGCAGTTCTTC; cdr3_aa: CASSLDPAGNNEQFF
clone_size: many; v_call: TRBV7-2; j_call: TRBJ1-3; d_call: TRBD1; cdr3_nt: TGTGCCAGCAGCTTAGAAGAGGGGACAGGGAGGAGGTCTGGAAACACCATATATTTT; cdr3_aa: CASSLEEGTGRRSGNTIYF
clone_size: few; v_call: TRBV29-1; j_call: TRBJ2-1; d_call: TRBD2; cdr3_nt: TGCAGCGTTGATGCCCCTCTTACTAGCGGGAGGACCGATGAGCAGTTCTTC; cdr3_aa: CSVDAPLTSGRTDEQFF
clone_size: many; v_call: TRBV7-2; j_call: TRBJ1-3; d_call: NA; cdr3_nt: TGTGCCAGCAGCTTAAAGATTTACTCTGGAAACACCATATATTTT; cdr3_aa: CASSLKIYSGNTIYF
clone_size: many; v_call: TRBV18; j_call: TRBJ1-1; d_call: TRBD1; cdr3_nt: TGTGCCAGCTCACCCCTAAATACAGGGGACACTGAAGCTTTCTTT; cdr3_aa: CASSPLNTGDTEAFF
clone_size: many; v_call: TRBV5-1; j_call: TRBJ1-1; d_call: NA; cdr3_nt: TGCGCCAGCAGCTTGGGTATAAGGACAGAAACTAACACTGAAGCTTTCTTT; cdr3_aa: CASSLGIRTETNTEAFF
clone_size: many; v_call: TRBV6-5; j_call: TRBJ2-7; d_call: TRBD1; cdr3_nt: TGTGCCAGCAGACTAACCGGGACAGGGGGCTACGAGCAGTACTTC; cdr3_aa: CASRLTGTGGYEQYF
clone_size: many; v_call: TRBV29-1; j_call: TRBJ2-7; d_call: TRBD1; cdr3_nt: TGCAGCGTTGGGGCCTTTCCGGGACAGGGATTTTACGAGCAGTACTTC; cdr3_aa: CSVGAFPGQGFYEQYF
clone_size: many; v_call: TRBV29-1; j_call: TRBJ2-5; d_call: NA; cdr3_nt: TGCAGCGTTGAACCTAACTACTCAAGACAAGAGACCCAGTACTTC; cdr3_aa: CSVEPNYSRQETQYF
clone_size: many; v_call: TRBV10-3; j_call: TRBJ1-1; d_call: NA; cdr3_nt: TGTGCCATCAGCCCCTCGGGGCCCTCGACTGAAGCTTTCTTT; cdr3_aa: CAISPSGPSTEAFF
clone_size: NA; v_call: TRBV7-2; j_call: TRBJ2-7; d_call: NA; cdr3_nt: TGTGCCAGCAGCGGAAGTTACGAGCAGTACTTC; cdr3_aa: CASSGSYEQYF
clone_size: many; v_call: TRBV7-9; j_call: TRBJ1-1; d_call: NA; cdr3_nt: TGTGCCAGCAGCTTAGATGCAGGGGACACTGAAGCTTTCTTT; cdr3_aa: CASSLDAGDTEAFF
clone_size: many; v_call: TRBV29-1; j_call: TRBJ2-2; d_call: NA; cdr3_nt: TGCAGCGTTGATTTGGCCTCTAAGGGCACCGGGGAGCTGTTTTTT; cdr3_aa: CSVDLASKGTGELFF
clone_size: many; v_call: TRBV29-1; j_call: TRBJ2-2; d_call: TRBD1; cdr3_nt: TGCAGCGTTGAAGATAGGCCGGGCTGGACAGGAAACACCGGGGAGCTGTTTTTT; cdr3_aa: CSVEDRPGWTGNTGELFF
clone_size: many; v_call: TRBV7-9; j_call: TRBJ1-4; d_call: NA; cdr3_nt: TGTGCCAGCAGCTTTTTCGGGGGTGAAAAACTGTTTTTT; cdr3_aa: CASSFFGGEKLFF
clone_size: many; v_call: TRBV29-1; j_call: TRBJ1-2; d_call: NA; cdr3_nt: TGCAGCGTTGAAGACAATAACTATGGCTACACCTTC; cdr3_aa: CSVEDNNYGYTF
clone_size: NA; v_call: TRBV5-4; j_call: TRBJ2-7; d_call: TRBD1; cdr3_nt: TGTGCCAGCAGCTGGGCGAGGGGGCCGAGCTCCTACGAGCAGTACTTC; cdr3_aa: CASSWARGPSSYEQYF
clone_size: many; v_call: TRBV18; j_call: TRBJ2-5; d_call: TRBD1; cdr3_nt: TGTGCCAGCTCACCATCGGAGGCAGGGGGCACAGAGACCCAGTACTTC; cdr3_aa: CASSPSEAGGTETQYF
clone_size: few; v_call: TRBV6-1; j_call: TRBJ2-1; d_call: NA; cdr3_nt: TGTGCCAGCAGTGCGACTGGGAGCTCCTACAATGAGCAGTTCTTC; cdr3_aa: CASSATGSSYNEQFF
clone_size: medium-sized; v_call: TRBV7-2; j_call: TRBJ1-5; d_call: NA; cdr3_nt: TGTGCCAGCAGCCAGAGGATGGGTGGCAATCAGCCCCAGCATTTT; cdr3_aa: CASSQRMGGNQPQHF
clone_size: many; v_call: TRBV4-3; j_call: TRBJ2-5; d_call: NA; cdr3_nt: TGCGCCAGCAGCCAAGATTTCACTATCGGAGAGACCCAGTACTTC; cdr3_aa: CASSQDFTIGETQYF
clone_size: many; v_call: TRBV3-1; j_call: TRBJ2-5; d_call: TRBD1; cdr3_nt: TGTGCCAGCAGACGACAGGGTCTTGGAGAGACCCAGTACTTC; cdr3_aa: CASRRQGLGETQYF
clone_size: many; v_call: TRBV15; j_call: TRBJ2-7; d_call: TRBD1; cdr3_nt: TGTGCCACCAGCAGAGATCAGGACCGGACAGGGACCTACGAGCAGTACTTC; cdr3_aa: CATSRDQDRTGTYEQYF
clone_size: many; v_call: TRBV7-9; j_call: TRBJ1-1; d_call: NA; cdr3_nt: TGTGCCAGCAGCTTAGTCCCGGGGTTGGTAGGCACTGAAGCTTTCTTT; cdr3_aa: CASSLVPGLVGTEAFF
clone_size: many; v_call: TRBV3-2; j_call: TRBJ1-1; d_call: NA; cdr3_nt: TGTGCCAGCAGCCAAGAAGTATTAAACACTGAAGCTTTCTTT; cdr3_aa: CASSQEVLNTEAFF
clone_size: many; v_call: TRBV12-3/TRBV12-4; j_call: TRBJ2-2; d_call: TRBD2; cdr3_nt: TGTGCCAGCATACCGAGCGGGGGTAACACCGGGGAGCTGTTTTTT; cdr3_aa: CASIPSGGNTGELFF
clone_size: many; v_call: TRBV21-1; j_call: TRBJ1-1; d_call: NA; cdr3_nt: TGTGCCAGCAGGCGGACCTGTCGTATGTTT; cdr3_aa: CASRRTCRMF
clone_size: many; v_call: TRBV28; j_call: TRBJ2-7; d_call: NA; cdr3_nt: TGTGCCAGCAGAAATCCCCAGGGTCCGTCCTACGAGCAGTACTTC; cdr3_aa: CASRNPQGPSYEQYF
clone_size: few; v_call: TRBV7-3; j_call: TRBJ1-1; d_call: NA; cdr3_nt: TGTGCCAGCAGCTTAAAGGGTGGGCAAGCGCAGTCCCAGTTAACTTTCTTT; cdr3_aa: CASSLKGGQAQSQLTFF
clone_size: many; v_call: TRBV20-1; j_call: TRBJ1-1; d_call: TRBD1; cdr3_nt: TGCAGTGCTAGAGCCGGGACAGCGAACACTGAAGCTTTCTTT; cdr3_aa: CSARAGTANTEAFF
clone_size: many; v_call: TRBV20-1; j_call: TRBJ1-5; d_call: NA; cdr3_nt: TGCAGTGCTAGGGACAAAATACTAAATCAGCCCCAGCATTTT; cdr3_aa: CSARDKILNQPQHF
clone_size: many; v_call: TRBV29-1; j_call: TRBJ1-2; d_call: TRBD1; cdr3_nt: TGCAGCGTTCGGACAGGGGGTTCTGGAGGCTACACCTTC; cdr3_aa: CSVRTGGSGGYTF
clone_size: medium-sized; v_call: TRBV19; j_call: TRBJ2-7; d_call: NA; cdr3_nt: TGTGCCAGTAGTGGCATAGGGGCCTACGAGCAGTACTTC; cdr3_aa: CASSGIGAYEQYF
clone_size: many; v_call: TRBV4-1; j_call: TRBJ2-2; d_call: NA; cdr3_nt: TGCGCCAGCAGCCAAGAGTCTACCACCGGGGAGCTGTTTTTT; cdr3_aa: CASSQESTTGELFF
clone_size: many; v_call: TRBV4-3; j_call: TRBJ2-2; d_call: TRBD2; cdr3_nt: TGCGCCAGCAGCCAAGAAATTAGCGGGGGGTCCGGGGAGCTGTTTTTT; cdr3_aa: CASSQEISGGSGELFF
clone_size: few; v_call: TRBV29-1; j_call: TRBJ2-1; d_call: NA; cdr3_nt: TGCAGCCAAATCCGGGGGTCCTACAATGAGCAGTTCTTC; cdr3_aa: CSQIRGSYNEQFF
clone_size: many; v_call: TRBV29-1; j_call: TRBJ2-1; d_call: NA; cdr3_nt: TGCAGCGTAGCCGGGCCTAAAAACGGGAATGAGCAGTTCTTC; cdr3_aa: CSVAGPKNGNEQFF
clone_size: many; v_call: TRBV7-2; j_call: TRBJ1-5; d_call: NA; cdr3_nt: TGTGCCAGCAGCTTCGACCCCGGAATTAATCAGCCCCAGCATTTT; cdr3_aa: CASSFDPGINQPQHF
clone_size: many; v_call: TRBV7-9; j_call: TRBJ2-5; d_call: TRBD1; cdr3_nt: TGTGCCAGCAGCTTAGATGGGACAGGGGGCTTGGAGACCCAGTACTTC; cdr3_aa: CASSLDGTGGLETQYF
clone_size: many; v_call: TRBV12-3/TRBV12-4; j_call: TRBJ1-1; d_call: TRBD1; cdr3_nt: TGTGCCAGCAGCCGGACAGGGATGGGCACTGAAGCTTTCTTT; cdr3_aa: CASSRTGMGTEAFF
clone_size: many; v_call: TRBV6-6; j_call: TRBJ1-1; d_call: NA; cdr3_nt: TGTGCCAGCAGTTTCATCCTAGGGGACACTGAAGCTTTCTTT; cdr3_aa: CASSFILGDTEAFF